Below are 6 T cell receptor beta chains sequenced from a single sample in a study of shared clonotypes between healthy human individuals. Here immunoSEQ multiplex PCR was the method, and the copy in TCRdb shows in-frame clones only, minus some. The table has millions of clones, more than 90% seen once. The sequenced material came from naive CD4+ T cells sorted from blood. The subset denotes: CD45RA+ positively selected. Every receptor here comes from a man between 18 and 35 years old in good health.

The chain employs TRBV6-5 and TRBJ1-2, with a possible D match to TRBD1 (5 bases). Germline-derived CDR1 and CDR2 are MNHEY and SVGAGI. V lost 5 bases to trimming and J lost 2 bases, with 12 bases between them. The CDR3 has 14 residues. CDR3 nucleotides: TGTGCCAGCAGTGCGGGGGGTACAAACTATGGCTACACCTTC. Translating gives CASSAGGTNYGYTF.

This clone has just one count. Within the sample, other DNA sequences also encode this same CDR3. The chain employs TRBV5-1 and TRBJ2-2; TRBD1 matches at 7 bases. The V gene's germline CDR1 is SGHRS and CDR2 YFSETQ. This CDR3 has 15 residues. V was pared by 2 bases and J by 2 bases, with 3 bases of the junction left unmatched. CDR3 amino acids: CASSFGTVNTGELFF. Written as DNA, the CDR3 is TGCGCCAGCAGCTTCGGGACAGTCAACACCGGGGAGCTGTTTTTT.

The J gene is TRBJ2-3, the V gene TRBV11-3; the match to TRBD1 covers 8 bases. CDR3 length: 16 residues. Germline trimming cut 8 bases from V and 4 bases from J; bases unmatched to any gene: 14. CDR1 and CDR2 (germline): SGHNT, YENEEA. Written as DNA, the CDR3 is TGTGCCAGCGCCCCTTCAGGGGGCCAGGGAGCAGATACGCAGTATTTT. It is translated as CASAPSGGQGADTQYF.

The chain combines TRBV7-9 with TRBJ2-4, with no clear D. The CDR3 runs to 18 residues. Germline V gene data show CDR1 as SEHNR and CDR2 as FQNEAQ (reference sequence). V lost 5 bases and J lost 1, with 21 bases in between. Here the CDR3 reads CASSRGEGLELAKNIQYF. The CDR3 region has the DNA TGTGCCAGCAGCCGAGGTGAAGGGCTAGAGCTGGCCAAAAACATTCAGTACTTC.

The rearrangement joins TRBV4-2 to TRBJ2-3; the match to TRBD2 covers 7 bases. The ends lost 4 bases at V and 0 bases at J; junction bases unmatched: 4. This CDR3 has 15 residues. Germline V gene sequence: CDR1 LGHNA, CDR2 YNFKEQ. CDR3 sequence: CASSPPGGSTDTQYF. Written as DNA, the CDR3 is TGTGCCAGCAGCCCGCCCGGGGGGAGCACAGATACGCAGTATTTT.

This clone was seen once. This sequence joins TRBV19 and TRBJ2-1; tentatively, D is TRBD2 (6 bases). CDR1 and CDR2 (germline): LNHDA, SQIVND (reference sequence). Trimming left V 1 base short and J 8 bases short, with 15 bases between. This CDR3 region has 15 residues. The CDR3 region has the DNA TGTGCCAGTAGTATAGTGGCGGGAAGGTCATATGAGCAGTTCTTC. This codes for CASSIVAGRSYEQFF.